This T cell receptor (beta chain) was sequenced during a study of cytomegalovirus exposure and HLA in healthy donors. The PCR employed 60 Vbeta primers together with 13 Jbeta primers. Generated by immunoSEQ multiplex PCR, the TCRdb table keeps only in-frame clones and is missing some. The data contain 270,000 or so clones, around 90% of them singletons. Trimming removed 4 bases at V and 5 bases at J, with 13 bases between. The CDR3 sequence is 13 residues long. Germline V lookup: CDR1 SGHDT, CDR2 YYEEEE. What was sequenced was PBMCs. The chain combines TRBV5-6 with TRBJ2-7; D is perhaps TRBD2 (6 bases). This TCR came from a girl aged 2-10 years in good health and CMV-seronegative. In nucleotides, the CDR3 is TGTGCCAGCAGCGCGGGACTCGTCGACGAGCAGTACTTC. This translates into CASSAGLVDEQYF.